One sample yielded the 31 T cell receptor beta chains listed below, sequenced in a study of vaccination effects on CD4 cells after COVID-19. Expansion with viral peptide pools was applied to antigen-specific CD4+ T cells by the ViraFEST assay prior to sequencing. At the end of 10 days of culture, CD4+ T cells were isolated. Everyone in the study got two shots of either the BNT162b2 or mRNA-1273 vaccine. Profiled with immunoSEQ multiplex PCR; TCRdb holds only in-frame clones, not every one. Of under 40,000 clones listed, 70% to 85% are singletons. These receptors have no known antigen. The specimen comprised CD4+ T cells from PBMCs cultured with HCoV-NL63 spike peptides, sampled after COVID-19 vaccination. These receptors all come from a human donor who received a COVID-19 vaccine. Some clones in this sample may be carry-over from other donors' samples.

The sample holds one count of this clone. This rearrangement joins TRBV29-1 to TRBJ2-4; D is tentatively TRBD1 or TRBD2 (5 bases each). The CDR3 contains 17 residues. The V and J ends lost 1 base and 3 bases respectively, with 19 bases between them. Germline V gives CDR1 SQVTM, CDR2 ANQGSEA. DNA for the CDR3: TGCAGCGTTGAAGCGTCGCCAATTCGGGACGGCAAAAACATTCAGTACTTC. This encodes CSVEASPIRDGKNIQYF.

V usage is TRBV5-1 and J usage is TRBJ2-1, with D maybe TRBD1 (7 bases). The germline V and J ends were trimmed by 3 bases and 7 bases, with 14 bases remaining between them. Germline V gene data show CDR1 as SGHRS and CDR2 as YFSETQ. The CDR3 covers 14 residues. CDR3 residues: CASSSGDRENEQFF. The CDR3 DNA reads TGCGCCAGCAGCTCGGGAGACAGGGAAAATGAGCAGTTCTTC.

The chain links TRBV18 to TRBJ1-6, with 7 bases aligning to TRBD1. The CDR3 is made up of 14 amino acids. With 2 bases clipped from V and 8 bases from J, the junction kept 3 bases outside the gene matches. CDR1 and CDR2 from the germline V gene are KGHSH and LQKENI. CDR3: CASSPGQVDSPLHF. CDR3 bases: TGTGCCAGCTCACCAGGACAGGTGGATTCACCCCTCCACTTT.

This rearrangement joins TRBV6-5 to TRBJ2-7; 10 positions agree with TRBD1. In germline, CDR1 is MNHEY, CDR2 SVGAGI. With V trimmed by 6 bases and J by 0 bases, 5 bases remained unmatched. CDR3 length equals 15 residues. DNA of the CDR3: TGTGCCAGCAGGACAGGGGGCCCTCCCTCCTACGAGCAGTACGTC. Protein sequence: CASRTGGPPSYEQYV.

This chain connects TRBV5-1 to TRBJ2-7, with 9 bases that match TRBD2. Germline CDR1 SGHRS, CDR2 YFSETQ. The CDR3 contains 15 residues. Losses at the gene ends were 0 bases for V and 3 bases for J; bases not matched to a gene: 4. The CDR3 sequence is CASSLGLAENYEQYV. CDR3 DNA sequence: TGCGCCAGCAGCTTGGGACTAGCGGAGAACTACGAGCAGTACGTC.

This chain joins TRBV7-6 and TRBJ2-2, with D possibly being TRBD1 (6 bases). CDR1 is SGHVS, CDR2 FNYEAQ, per germline. V was trimmed by 5 bases and J by 0 bases, leaving 16 bases between them. There are 17 residues in the CDR3. The chain's CDR3 is CASSLTPAGANTGELFF. CDR3 in DNA: TGTGCCAGCAGCCTCACCCCTGCAGGGGCGAACACCGGGGAGCTGTTTTTT.

Note on this clone: Additional DNA sequences in this sample encode the identical CDR3. The chain couples TRBV29-1 to TRBJ2-1; D may be TRBD1 (6 bases). There are 14 residues in the CDR3. Germline V gene sequence: CDR1 SQVTM, CDR2 ANQGSEA. V lost 7 bases and J lost 6, with 19 bases in between. CDR3 coding DNA: TGCAGCGCACCCGGACAGCGGAGAGTCAATGAGCAGTTCTTC. Protein sequence: CSAPGQRRVNEQFF.

The V gene is TRBV9, the J gene TRBJ1-1, with 10 nucleotides matching TRBD1. Germline V gene lookup returns CDR1 SGDLS and CDR2 YYNGEE. The CDR3 sequence is 15 residues long. The V gene end was trimmed by 4 bases and the J gene end by 5 bases; junction bases not matched to a gene: 8. For the CDR3, the DNA is TGTGCCAGCAGCCCAACGGACAGGGGGGGTACTGAAGCTTTCTTT. It codes for CASSPTDRGGTEAFF.

The V gene is TRBV5-5, the J gene TRBJ2-7; D possibly corresponds to TRBD1 (6 bases). Germline V CDR1 and CDR2: SGHKS, YYEKEE (reference sequence). V shed 4 bases and J shed 2 bases, with 13 bases lying between them. The CDR3 covers 14 residues. The CDR3 is CASSPRQVAYEQYV. CDR3 coding DNA: TGTGCCAGCAGCCCCCGACAGGTAGCCTACGAGCAGTACGTC.

The V and J genes are TRBV18 and TRBJ1-1, with D unresolved. The germline V gene has CDR1 KGHSH and CDR2 LQKENI. V lost 3 bases and J 1 base, leaving 15 bases between the germline ends. The CDR3 consists of 16 residues. In DNA form, the CDR3 reads TGTGCCAGCTCACCGCGTAGAAATTTGAGGAACACTGAAGCTTTCTTT. It codes for CASSPRRNLRNTEAFF.

The chain recombines TRBV21-1 with TRBJ2-1; the D call of TRBD2 is as the table states it, not checked on the DNA. TRBV21-1 is an annotated pseudogene. This CDR3 is 22 amino acids long. The CDR3 nucleotides are TGTGCCAGCAGAATTCCCCCAGAAGCGGGGGGGCATCATTTCCTCTCCTACAATGAGCAGTTCTTC. It encodes CASRIPPEAGGHHFLSYNEQFF.

This chain uses TRBV2 with TRBJ1-1; D is possibly TRBD1 (6 bases). CDR3 length equals 12 residues. The germline gives CDR1 SNHLY, CDR2 FYNNEI. Trimming stripped 4 bases from V and 5 bases from J, with 8 bases between. DNA for the CDR3: TGTGCCAGCAGTGGGCAGGGGACTGAAGCTTTCTTT. It specifies CASSGQGTEAFF.

V gene TRBV7-3 combines with J gene TRBJ2-2; unclear D gene. Trimming removed 2 bases at V and 1 base at J, with 8 bases between. The CDR3 runs to 15 residues. The germline gives CDR1 SGHTA, CDR2 FQGTGA. This chain's CDR3 is CASSLDPENTGELFF. DNA for the CDR3: TGTGCCAGCAGCTTAGATCCGGAGAACACCGGGGAGCTGTTTTTT.

The chain has TRBV19 and TRBJ2-2; 7 bases are a match to TRBD2. With 7 bases clipped from V and 3 bases from J, the junction kept 2 bases outside the gene matches. Germline CDR1 LNHDA, CDR2 SQIVND (reference sequence). CDR3 size: 13 residues. This CDR3 is CASIRGDTGELFF. Here the CDR3 DNA reads TGTGCCAGTATCCGGGGGGACACCGGGGAGCTGTTTTTT.

This clone was detected a few times. This sequence joins TRBV4-3 and TRBJ1-1; D is possibly TRBD1 (5 bases). The CDR3 sequence is 13 residues long. V lost 4 bases, J lost 7 bases, and 13 bases lay in between. Germline V gene data show CDR1 as LGHNA and CDR2 as YSLEER. The CDR3 loop is CASSRQGGGEAFF. The CDR3 DNA reads as TGCGCCAGCAGCCGCCAGGGCGGTGGTGAAGCTTTCTTT.

This clone is deemed medium-sized. V and J are TRBV10-3 and TRBJ1-2; D remains unclear. The CDR3 covers 17 residues. V lost 4 bases and J lost 1, with 19 bases in between. Germline V CDR1 and CDR2: ENHRY, SYGVKD. CDR3 region: CAISGPGSSILNYGYTF. The DNA for the CDR3 is TGTGCCATCAGTGGGCCCGGGTCCTCGATACTTAACTATGGCTACACCTTC.

V and J are TRBV15 and TRBJ2-6, with no clear D. This CDR3 has 14 residues. Germline values: CDR1 LNHNV, CDR2 YYDKDF (reference sequence). Trimming shortened V by 6 bases and J by 4 bases, and 10 bases separated the two germline ends. CDR3 in DNA: TGTGCCACCAGACTGTCTGGAGGGGCCAACGTCCTGACTTTC. Protein product: CATRLSGGANVLTF.

The chain has TRBV5-8 and TRBJ2-3; 15 bases match TRBD2. The germline gives CDR1 SGHTS, CDR2 YDEGEE. V trimming: 7 bases; J trimming: 2 bases; junction bases outside the gene matches: 17. The CDR3 loop spans 20 amino acids. In DNA form, the CDR3 reads TGTGCCAGCCCCTTCGGGCTGGGACTAGCGGGGGGCCGTACCACAGATACGCAGTATTTT. This translates into CASPFGLGLAGGRTTDTQYF.

This clone was detected once. V gene TRBV21-1 combines with J gene TRBJ1-5; the table's D gene call, TRBD1, was not cross checked with the DNA. TRBV21-1 is assigned pseudogene status. The CDR3 is 17 residues long. CDR3 protein: CASSGGTGHTSNQPQHF. In DNA, the CDR3 is TGTGCCAGCAGCGGCGGGACAGGGCATACTAGCAATCAGCCCCAGCATTTT.

The chain joins TRBV5-4 to TRBJ2-2; TRBD2 matches at 14 bases. CDR1 is SGHNT and CDR2 is YYREEE in the germline V gene (reference sequence). The CDR3 runs to 17 residues. The V and J ends lost 4 bases and 2 bases, in that order; junction bases with no gene match: 4. The CDR3 is CASSPGLAGVNTGELFF. The CDR3 bases are TGTGCCAGCAGCCCGGGACTAGCGGGGGTCAACACCGGGGAGCTGTTTTTT.

This chain connects TRBV19 to TRBJ1-5; D unresolved. This CDR3 region has 17 residues. Between the trimmed V and J ends, which lost 0 bases and 3 bases, there was a span of 15 bases. CDR1 is LNHDA, CDR2 SQIVND, per germline (reference sequence). The CDR3 is CASSIDWRTAPNQPQHF. As DNA, the CDR3 is TGTGCCAGTAGTATAGATTGGCGCACAGCACCCAATCAGCCCCAGCATTTT.

This clone was counted once. This chain uses TRBV28 with TRBJ2-7; D tentatively reads TRBD1 or TRBD2 (6 bases each). The V gene's germline CDR1 is MDHEN and CDR2 SYDVKM. CDR3 length equals 15 residues. Trimming stripped 6 bases from V and 4 bases from J, with 19 bases between. The CDR3 DNA follows: TGTGCCAGCAGCCTTGGGGGGCCAATGAATTACGAGCAGTACGTC. Residues: CASSLGGPMNYEQYV.

The chain has TRBV7-9 and TRBJ1-4, with D uncertain. Between the trimmed V and J ends, which lost 4 bases and 0 bases, there was a span of 15 bases. The germline V gene has CDR1 SEHNR and CDR2 FQNEAQ (reference sequence). This CDR3 is 17 amino acids long. Here the CDR3 reads CASSSGRAPPTNEKLFF. The CDR3 region has the DNA TGTGCCAGCAGCTCCGGGCGGGCTCCTCCAACTAATGAAAAACTGTTTTTT.

This chain links TRBV11-3 with TRBJ2-3, with 7 bases lining up with TRBD1. The J segment lost 1 base and the V segment lost 5 bases, leaving 3 bases of the junction unmatched. The CDR3 loop spans 14 amino acids. Germline assignment: CDR1 SGHNT and CDR2 YENEEA. The CDR3 region has the DNA TGTGCCAGCAGCCACGGACAGGGCACAGATACGCAGTATTTT. It encodes CASSHGQGTDTQYF. The full variable domain, in which reference TRBV11-3 and TRBJ2-3 provide the parts outside the CDR3, is EAGVVQSPRYKIIEKKQPVAFWCNPISGHNTLYWYLQNLGQGPELLIRYENEEAVDDSQLPKDRFSAERLKGVDSTLKIQPAELGDSAVYLCASSHGQGTDTQYFGPGTRLTVL.

This rearrangement joins TRBV29-1 to TRBJ1-2; possibly TRBD1 for D (6 bases). V lost 1 base, J lost 5 bases, and 14 bases lay in between. Germline V lookup: CDR1 SQVTM, CDR2 ANQGSEA. This CDR3 spans 14 amino acids. CDR3 sequence: CSVEVRGADYGYTF. CDR3 nucleotide sequence: TGCAGCGTTGAAGTCCGGGGGGCGGATTATGGCTACACCTTC. The full variable domain, rest sourced from reference TRBV29-1 and TRBJ1-2, is SAVISQKPSRDICQRGTSLTIQCQVDSQVTMMFWYRQQPGQSLTLIATANQGSEATYESGFVIDKFPISRPNLTFSTLTVSNMSPEDSSIYLCSVEVRGADYGYTFGSGTRLTVV.

The V gene is TRBV27, the J gene TRBJ1-1; D remains unclear. V was pared by 5 bases and J by 10 bases, with 20 bases between. The CDR3 is 14 residues long. The germline V gene has CDR1 MNHEY and CDR2 SMNVEV (reference sequence). CDR3 amino acids: CASSPRDPLIGAFF. The CDR3 nucleotides are TGTGCCAGCAGTCCTCGCGACCCCCTTATCGGAGCTTTCTTT.

The J gene is TRBJ2-1, the V gene TRBV6-5; the D gene is possibly TRBD2 (9 bases). The CDR3 runs 15 residues. Per germline, CDR1 MNHEY and CDR2 SVGAGI. Trimming pared 5 bases from V and 9 bases from J, leaving 20 bases between. This CDR3 reads CASSQGAGGPSEQFF. As DNA, the CDR3 is TGTGCCAGCAGTCAGGGGGCGGGGGGGCCAAGTGAGCAGTTCTTC.

The V call is TRBV14, the J call TRBJ2-1, with D perhaps TRBD2 (5 bases). V was clipped by 4 bases and J by 0 bases, with 13 bases between them. Per the germline V gene, CDR1 is SGHDN and CDR2 is FVKESK. CDR3 size: 16 residues. The CDR3, as DNA: TGTGCCAGCAGCCCCCCGGGGTCTCTCTCCTACAATGAGCAGTTCTTC. Its protein is CASSPPGSLSYNEQFF.

This sequence joins TRBV7-2 and TRBJ2-3, with 7 bases matching TRBD2. CDR1 SGHTA and CDR2 FQGNSA come from the germline V gene. The CDR3 runs 16 residues. J gave up 3 bases and V 3 bases, and 9 bases lay outside the gene matches. The CDR3 DNA is TGTGCCAGCAGCTTCCGGTTCAGCGGGGAAACAGATACGCAGTATTTT. It encodes CASSFRFSGETDTQYF.

The chain uses TRBV5-1 and TRBJ1-2; 9 bases fit TRBD1. The J segment lost 6 bases and the V segment lost 1 base, leaving 7 bases of the junction unmatched. The length of the CDR3 is 15 residues. Germline V gene sequence: CDR1 SGHRS, CDR2 YFSETQ. The CDR3 here is CASSLLQGQGDGYTF. The CDR3, as DNA: TGCGCCAGCAGCTTGCTTCAGGGACAGGGCGATGGCTACACCTTC.

The chain links TRBV3-1 (or the pseudogene TRBV3-2) to TRBJ1-6; no definite D call. V shed 2 bases and J shed 5 bases, with 7 bases lying between them. The CDR3 runs to 14 residues. Germline V lookup: CDR1 LGHDT, CDR2 YNNKEL (reference sequence). DNA for the CDR3: TGTGCCAGCAGCCAAAGGCACGATAATTCACCCCTCCACTTT. This translates into CASSQRHDNSPLHF.